Described below is a single T cell receptor beta chain sequence and its context. The antigen it binds to is not known. No base qualities exist here, and no much larger clone lies one base off it. This sample was taken from a study of CD8+ T cells in alopecia areata (dated by TCRdb to the late 2010s). General notes on the study: To study T cell clonal expansion in alopecia areata, the researchers applied high-throughput TCRbeta sequencing to both the C3H/HeJ mouse model and human patients. Scalp tissue and sorted CD4+ and CD8+ peripheral blood T cells from patchy and totalis/universalis alopecia areata patients and from healthy controls were covered by human TCRbeta sequencing. Scalp clonality was compared across normal scalp (n=4), patchy alopecia areata scalp (n=8), and alopecia totalis/universalis scalp (n=8). RNA came from the PAXgene miRNA kit for fixed scalp, the miRNeasy kit for PBMCs, and the RNeasy kit for mouse skin. TCRbeta CDR3 regions were amplified by immunoSEQ multiplex PCR with 35 Vbeta forward and 13 Jbeta reverse primers. The paper's findings and limits, for the study overall: Unlike mouse skin, where gammadelta T cells dominate, normal human skin contains resident alphabeta T cells that get sequenced too, which complicates analysis of the scalp TCR repertoire. Compared with mice, TCR sequences shared between patients were less clear, possibly partly because of HLA diversity across the patient population. Compared with normal scalp, lesional scalp had higher clonality and more expanded CD8+ clones, particularly in alopecia totalis/universalis, a pattern that suggests antigenic drive.

PBMCs were separated by density centrifugation and stained for CD3, CD4 and CD8, after which CD4+ and CD8+ T cells were sorted on a FACSAria. Scalp biopsies and blood samples were obtained from unaffected controls. The library was prepared using the immunoSEQ multiplex PCR assay. RNA was extracted from all samples and reverse transcribed into cDNA, which served as template for TCR sequencing. SuperScript III was used for first-strand cDNA synthesis, primed with a 2:1 mix of oligo-dT and random hexamers. A synthetic immune receptor repertoire was used to assess amplification bias, and residual bias was removed computationally. Per the source publication's procedure: Raw reads were preprocessed for error removal, and CDR3 was defined according to IMGT conventions as running from the conserved cysteine to phenylalanine. To get clonality, Shannon entropy was normalized by log2 of the number of productive unique TCRs and the result was subtracted from 1. Scalp TCRbeta sequences were cross-referenced with sorted blood CD4 and CD8 repertoires so that the CD4 or CD8 identity of scalp clones could be inferred. This is the immuneACCESS table as TCRdb keeps it, with only in-frame sequences that have V and J called. A part of the clones is gone; compared with another copy, unresolved V genes explain less than half, and the rest is unexplained. V and J calls and clone size are those listed in that table; D and trimming were worked out from the DNA. The sample table contains around 150,000 clones; only one count was recorded for about two thirds of them. The top ten constitute just over 35% of the sample.

The V and J ends are trimmed by 0 bases and 6 bases, leaving 12 bases between them. The CDR3 contains 15 residues, cysteine and phenylalanine counted. Only the CDR3 region is kept as DNA, spanning 45 bases read in frame from base 1. CDR1 and CDR2 are drawn from the germline V gene: MGHRA, YSYEKL. The sequencing sample was made of CD8+ T cells sorted from blood. The sequence links TRBV4-1 to TRBJ1-5; tentative D gene TRBD1, with 5 bases matching. The origin of this receptor is a human donor in good health. The DNA reads as follows: TGCGCCAGCAGCCAAGATCCAGGGAAAGGTCAGCCCCAGCATTTT. The resulting protein is CASSQDPGKGQPQHF.